The 19 T cell receptor beta chains below were found in one sample sequenced in a study of T cells in Graves' hyperthyroidism and ophthalmopathy (dated by TCRdb to between 2019 and 2020). To prepare the library, multiplex PCR was applied. Instrument used: Illumina HiSeq 2000. TCR beta CDR3 regions were amplified from RNA transcripts. For the first round of RT-PCR on the TCR CDR3, the HTBI primer set was used together with the Qiagen OneStep RT-PCR kit. The public reads were reanalyzed by TCRdb: fastp trimming at Q25, MiXCR alignment, in-frame beta chains only. Here each entry gathers all rows of one CDR3 protein and keeps the most common genes and DNA. For this sample the table gives under 400,000 distinct CDR3 sequences, of which approximately 15% were detected only once. 25% to 30% of the sample is in the top ten clones. The sample taken for sequencing was blood. The receptors originated from a woman aged 18-29 years with Graves' hyperthyroidism that later progressed to Graves' ophthalmopathy.

This clonotype was recorded many times. The chain links TRBV28 to TRBJ1-5; D is ambiguous. The CDR3 covers 13 residues. Germline V CDR1 and CDR2: MDHEN, SYDVKM. Trimming stripped 7 bases from V and 2 bases from J, with 9 bases between. The CDR3: CASMGLGNQPQHF. CDR3 DNA: TGTGCCAGCATGGGTTTGGGCAATCAGCCCCAGCATTTT.

This clonotype was found many times. The genes are TRBV28 and TRBJ1-6; no firm D call. Trimming took off 6 bases at V and 0 bases at J, with 12 bases between the two ends. CDR1 MDHEN and CDR2 SYDVKM come from the germline V gene. This CDR3 has 16 residues. The CDR3 DNA sequence: TGTGCCAGCAGCCTCGACATGAGCTCCTATAATTCACCCCTCCACTTT. Its translation is CASSLDMSSYNSPLHF.

In this sample, this clonotype turned up a few times. CDR3 sequence: CSAARGTGGNQPQHF. The DNA of the CDR3 is TGCAGTGCCGCTCGAGGGACAGGGGGCAATCAGCCCCAGCATTTT. The rearrangement joins TRBV20-1 to TRBJ1-5; the match to TRBD1 covers 10 bases. The CDR3 has 15 residues. Germline loops: CDR1 DFQATT, CDR2 SNEGSKA (reference sequence). Germline trimming cut 6 bases from V and 2 bases from J; bases unmatched to any gene: 7.

The V gene is TRBV5-4, the J gene TRBJ2-2, with a weak D call TRBD1 (6 bases). Germline V gives CDR1 SGHNT, CDR2 YYREEE (reference sequence). The V and J ends lost 4 bases and 0 bases respectively, with 16 bases between them. This CDR3 is 17 amino acids long. CDR3 coding DNA: TGTGCCAGCAGCGGGGAAGGACAGAACCCGAACACCGGGGAGCTGTTTTTT. Protein product: CASSGEGQNPNTGELFF.

This chain connects TRBV4-1 to TRBJ1-4; D uncertain. V was clipped by 4 bases and J by 5 bases, with 8 bases between them. CDR3 length: 13 residues. Germline CDR1 is MGHRA and CDR2 is YSYEKL. The DNA of the CDR3 is TGCGCCAGCAGCCGGAGGGTCAATGAAAAACTGTTTTTT. Amino acid sequence: CASSRRVNEKLFF.

A few counts support this clonotype. V usage is TRBV7-9 and J usage is TRBJ1-4; D remains ambiguous. Between the trimmed V and J ends, which lost 0 bases and 7 bases, there was a span of 18 bases. This CDR3 contains 17 residues. Germline values: CDR1 SEHNR, CDR2 FQNEAQ (reference sequence). As DNA, the CDR3 is TGTGCCAGCAGCTTAGCCTCCGGGAATACTAAGGGTGAAAAACTGTTTTTT. It encodes CASSLASGNTKGEKLFF.

The chain is built from TRBV11-2 and TRBJ2-2; D ambiguous. Between the trimmed V and J ends, which lost 3 bases and 6 bases, there was a span of 11 bases. In germline, CDR1 is SGHAT, CDR2 FQNNGV. The CDR3 spans 14 residues. This chain's CDR3 is CASSFSIRSGELFF. The CDR3 bases are TGTGCCAGCAGCTTTTCAATTAGATCCGGGGAGCTGTTTTTT.

This clonotype was counted a few times. J is TRBJ2-4 and V is TRBV7-9, with D hard to call. The CDR3 has 18 amino acids. V was cut by 4 bases and J by 0 bases, with 19 bases left in between. Germline CDR1 is SEHNR and CDR2 is FQNEAQ (reference sequence). This CDR3 reads CASSYLGLARVAKNIQYF. DNA of the CDR3: TGTGCCAGCAGCTATTTGGGTTTGGCGAGAGTAGCCAAAAACATTCAGTACTTC. Using reference TRBV7-9 and TRBJ2-4 for the parts outside the CDR3, the full variable domain is DTGVSQNPRHKITKRGQNVTFRCDPISEHNRLYWYRQTLGQGPEFLTYFQNEAQLEKSRLLSDRFSAERPKGSFSTLEIQRTEQGDSAMYLCASSYLGLARVAKNIQYFGAGTRLSVL.

This clonotype was recorded at least ten times. CDR3 bases: TGCAGCGTTGTGGGCAGGGAGTCTGGGGCCAACGTCCTGACTTTC. Amino acid sequence: CSVVGRESGANVLTF. The J gene is TRBJ2-6, the V gene TRBV29-1; tentatively, D is TRBD1 or TRBD2 (5 bases each). Germline V gene lookup returns CDR1 SQVTM and CDR2 ANQGSEA. The V end was cut by 4 bases, the J end by 1 base, with 11 bases between. This CDR3 has 15 residues.

In its sample, this clonotype was seen a few times. The genes are TRBV5-1 and TRBJ2-1; 8 positions agree with TRBD1. V dropped 4 bases and J dropped 6; count of bases not matched to a gene: 3. CDR1 and CDR2 (germline): SGHRS, YFSETQ. This CDR3 is built from 13 residues. The chain's CDR3 is CASSARGRNEQFF. The CDR3 DNA follows: TGCGCCAGCAGCGCCAGGGGGCGCAATGAGCAGTTCTTC. The whole variable domain, remainder taken from reference TRBV5-1 and TRBJ2-1, is KAGVTQTPRYLIKTRGQQVTLSCSPISGHRSVSWYQQTPGQGLQFLFEYFSETQRNKGNFPGRFSGRQFSNSRSEMNVSTLELGDSALYLCASSARGRNEQFFGPGTRLTVL.

In this sample, this clonotype turned up many times. The chain employs TRBV12-3 or TRBV12-4 and TRBJ2-7; D not certain. The CDR3 consists of 15 residues. Trimming removed 4 bases at V and 4 bases at J, with 17 bases between. The CDR3 coding sequence is TGTGCCAGCAGTTATAGCCCGGACCCTTTTTACGAGCAGTACTTC. It translates to CASSYSPDPFYEQYF.

This clonotype showed up many times. The chain employs TRBV3-1 and TRBJ2-7, with D tentatively TRBD1 (6 bases). The CDR3 extends over 14 amino acids. CDR1 is LGHDT and CDR2 is YNNKEL in the germline V gene (reference sequence). The V end was cut by 3 bases, the J end by 0 bases, with 9 bases between. CDR3 sequence: CASSQGTSSYEQYF. The CDR3 coding sequence is TGTGCCAGCAGCCAGGGGACAAGCTCCTACGAGCAGTACTTC.

The chain employs TRBV6-1 and TRBJ1-5; D gene unclear. Trimming pared 6 bases from V and 2 bases from J, leaving 14 bases between. The germline V gene has CDR1 MNHNS and CDR2 SASEGT. There are 15 residues in the CDR3. CDR3 in amino acids: CASSRDSKGNQPQHF. The CDR3 coding sequence is TGTGCCAGCAGCCGCGACTCCAAGGGCAATCAGCCCCAGCATTTT.

This clonotype was detected ten times or more. The gene calls are TRBV20-1 and TRBJ2-1; TRBD2 aligns across 7 bases. Germline values: CDR1 DFQATT, CDR2 SNEGSKA (reference sequence). This CDR3 spans 14 amino acids. With 1 base clipped from V and 6 bases from J, the junction kept 6 bases outside the gene matches. The CDR3, as DNA: TGCAGTGCTAGAGCCCTAGGCGGGAGCAATGAGCAGTTCTTC. Its translation: CSARALGGSNEQFF.

This sequence joins TRBV6-2 or TRBV6-3 and TRBJ1-1, with no clear D. The CDR3 totals 12 residues. V lost 2 bases, J lost 6 bases, and 7 bases lay in between. Germline V CDR1 and CDR2: MNHEY, SVGEGT. CDR3 region: CASSYPSPEAFF. CDR3 bases: TGTGCCAGCAGTTACCCGAGCCCTGAAGCTTTCTTT.

As to this clonotype: A much bigger clone sits one base away, suggesting this may be a read error. The CDR3 does not close with the conserved phenylalanine or tryptophan, likely indicating a read error. V is TRBV12-5 and J is TRBJ1-1; 7 bases are shared with TRBD1. CDR1 is LGHNT, CDR2 FRNRAP, per germline. The CDR3 is 15 residues long. The junction had 8 bases not matched to a gene; V was cut back by 6 bases and J by 1 base. The DNA for the CDR3 is TGTGCTAGTGGCCGACCCGGGACAGCGAACACTGAAGCTTTCCTT. It specifies CASGRPGTANTEAFL.

The chain has TRBV15 and TRBJ2-1; 10 bases map to TRBD2. The germline CDR1 and CDR2 sequences are LNHNV and YYDKDF (reference sequence). The CDR3 is 15 amino acids. Germline trimming cut 0 bases from V and 9 bases from J; bases unmatched to any gene: 5. The CDR3 coding sequence is TGTGCCACCAGCAGAGATGTAGCGGGAGGTCTTGAGCAGTTCTTC. This translates into CATSRDVAGGLEQFF.

There are many counts of this clonotype. The chain joins TRBV20-1 to TRBJ2-7, with D perhaps matching TRBD2 (5 bases). Germline CDR1 is DFQATT and CDR2 is SNEGSKA (reference sequence). The CDR3 covers 11 residues. The CDR3 DNA follows: TGCGGAGGCCGACACATTTACGAGCAGTACTTC. Translating gives CGGRHIYEQYF.

This chain links TRBV4-1 with TRBJ2-2; D not certain. The CDR3 is 12 amino acids. In germline, CDR1 is MGHRA, CDR2 YSYEKL. V was shortened by 0 bases and J by 7 bases, with 3 bases between the two germline ends. The CDR3 DNA sequence: TGCGCCAGCAGCCAAGAGATCGGGGAGCTGTTTTTT. This encodes CASSQEIGELFF.